This TCR beta chain appears in the sequencing data of a study of T-cell memory formation after mild COVID-19. TCRdb ran MiXCR on the 5' RACE reads and lists one entry per CDR3 protein. Of around 130,000 distinct CDR3 sequences listed, 14% are singletons. V was trimmed by 5 bases and J by 10 bases, leaving 18 bases between them. CDR3 length: 13 residues. CDR1 and CDR2 from the germline V gene are SEHNR and FQNEAQ (reference sequence). This receptor was taken from an adult woman who had mild COVID-19 (a few samples of this study predate the infection). Cell type and time point are not known. Sequencing was performed on PBMCs or a T cell subset sorted from them (not recorded which). This chain links TRBV7-9 with TRBJ2-7, with D maybe TRBD1 (6 bases). The CDR3 spells CASSPAGAQEQYF. The CDR3 bases are TGTGCCAGCAGCCCCGCAGGGGCGCAAGAACAGTACTTC.